Listed below are T cell receptor beta chains from one sample, sequenced in a study of cytomegalovirus exposure and HLA in healthy donors. Clones were read by immunoSEQ multiplex PCR, and TCRdb kept only the in-frame ones, dropping some. The sample carries tens of thousands of clones, roughly 78% recorded once. Sequenced: PBMCs. All receptors derive from a male donor in good health and CMV-seropositive. CDR3s include the opening cysteine and the closing phenylalanine or tryptophan.

j_gene: TRBJ2-3
v_gene: TRBV4-1
CDR3aa: CASSLQLAGVADTQYF

j_gene: TRBJ1-1
v_gene: TRBV2
CDR3aa: CASSEVTGNTEAFF

j_gene: TRBJ2-7
v_gene: TRBV7-9
CDR3aa: CASSLASGGYYEQYF

j_gene: TRBJ2-5
v_gene: TRBV4-2
CDR3aa: CASSQGASGGQRETQYF

j_gene: TRBJ2-1
v_gene: TRBV5-1
CDR3aa: CASSLGLAGGPVEQFF

j_gene: TRBJ1-2
v_gene: TRBV6-5
CDR3aa: CASTAGQNANYGYTF

j_gene: TRBJ2-3
v_gene: TRBV28
CDR3aa: CASRDRFGDTQYF

j_gene: TRBJ1-5
v_gene: TRBV5-6
CDR3aa: CASSNRGRGGNQPQHF

j_gene: TRBJ2-1
v_gene: TRBV5-1
CDR3aa: CASSRTSGGLDEQFF

j_gene: TRBJ1-1
v_gene: TRBV27
CDR3aa: CASSLSGTDTEAFF

j_gene: TRBJ2-3
v_gene: TRBV15
CDR3aa: CATSRDRGGTDTQYF

j_gene: TRBJ2-3
v_gene: TRBV18
CDR3aa: CASSPPESPTLYF

j_gene: TRBJ2-2
v_gene: TRBV7-9
CDR3aa: CASSPHQGPGELFF

j_gene: TRBJ1-1
v_gene: TRBV19
CDR3aa: CASTSDRVNTEAFF

j_gene: TRBJ1-1
v_gene: TRBV29-1
CDR3aa: CSAGVTNTEAFF

j_gene: TRBJ2-5
v_gene: TRBV5-1
CDR3aa: CASSLVPGSETQYF

j_gene: TRBJ1-5
v_gene: TRBV7-8
CDR3aa: CASSLGQLQPQHF

j_gene: TRBJ1-3
v_gene: TRBV5-5
CDR3aa: CASSLSGGKNTIYF

j_gene: TRBJ2-3
v_gene: TRBV30
CDR3aa: CVWSVPWLEGLTDTQYF

j_gene: TRBJ2-2
v_gene: TRBV7-9
CDR3aa: CAKRGNTGELFF

j_gene: TRBJ2-3
v_gene: TRBV5-1
CDR3aa: CASSLEAGVTDTQYF

j_gene: TRBJ2-3
v_gene: TRBV19
CDR3aa: CASSLRAEDTQYF

j_gene: TRBJ2-3
v_gene: TRBV29-1
CDR3aa: CSVRGFGTGYF

j_gene: TRBJ2-1
v_gene: TRBV27
CDR3aa: CASSLLPSGLVFYEQFF

j_gene: TRBJ2-1
v_gene: TRBV2
CDR3aa: CASSPTGGRYNEQFF

j_gene: TRBJ2-1
v_gene: TRBV11-2
CDR3aa: CASSMGGKGLARNEQFF

j_gene: TRBJ2-7
v_gene: TRBV29-1
CDR3aa: CSARLAGPYEQYF

j_gene: TRBJ2-2
v_gene: TRBV9
CDR3aa: CASSPQTGELFF

j_gene: TRBJ2-5
v_gene: TRBV10-2
CDR3aa: CASSTSGRARTQYF

j_gene: TRBJ2-2
v_gene: TRBV2
CDR3aa: CASNTGSTGELFF

j_gene: TRBJ2-5
v_gene: TRBV25-1
CDR3aa: CATRGQLSGQYF

j_gene: TRBJ2-1
v_gene: TRBV30
CDR3aa: CAWSQGITYNEQFF

j_gene: TRBJ1-5
v_gene: TRBV28
CDR3aa: CASTRGQGYQPQHF

j_gene: TRBJ1-1
v_gene: TRBV28
CDR3aa: CASTAPGRVPAFF

j_gene: TRBJ2-2
v_gene: TRBV5-1
CDR3aa: CVSSRTGTGVNTGELFF

j_gene: TRBJ1-5
v_gene: TRBV5-6
CDR3aa: CASSKDSENQPQHF

j_gene: TRBJ1-1
v_gene: TRBV27
CDR3aa: CASSRMTGNTEAFF

j_gene: TRBJ2-5
v_gene: TRBV11-3
CDR3aa: CASSLGPRTNGQETQYF

j_gene: TRBJ2-6
v_gene: TRBV4-2
CDR3aa: CASSLQVSGANVLTF

j_gene: TRBJ2-7
v_gene: TRBV2
CDR3aa: CASRDSSYEQYF

j_gene: TRBJ1-2
v_gene: TRBV5-4
CDR3aa: CASSWDSFGGYTF

j_gene: TRBJ1-2
v_gene: TRBV28
CDR3aa: CASRPSTGGAFYTF

j_gene: TRBJ1-2
v_gene: TRBV5-8
CDR3aa: CASSLPGQTNYGYTF

j_gene: TRBJ2-2
v_gene: TRBV11-2
CDR3aa: CASSLSPGTGELFF

j_gene: TRBJ2-1
v_gene: TRBV4-1
CDR3aa: CASSQGVGSEQFF

j_gene: TRBJ2-5
v_gene: TRBV28
CDR3aa: CASSPSTGGQETQYF

j_gene: TRBJ2-5
v_gene: TRBV11-1
CDR3aa: CASSLAGGEKETQYF

j_gene: TRBJ2-1
v_gene: TRBV4-2
CDR3aa: CASSQSGKPHEQFF

j_gene: TRBJ2-3
v_gene: TRBV12-5
CDR3aa: CASGGGFANTDTQYF

j_gene: TRBJ2-5
v_gene: TRBV4-1
CDR3aa: CASSDRQREWGETQYF